These 20 T cell receptor beta chains were all obtained from the same sample, sequenced in a study of T cells after posttransplantation cyclophosphamide. Measured with immunoSEQ multiplex PCR; TCRdb has only the in-frame clones, and not every one. Among some 49,000 clones listed, roughly nine tenths were seen once. The material sequenced was PBMCs. The receptors originated from a woman between 50 and 59 years old in good health and a related stem cell transplant donor.

The rearrangement uses TRBV13 and TRBJ2-7; 8 nucleotides align to TRBD2. J was trimmed by 0 bases and V by 0 bases; bases with no gene match: 4. The germline gives CDR1 PRHDT, CDR2 FYEKMQ (reference sequence). This CDR3 has 16 residues. CDR3 coding DNA: TGTGCCAGCAGCTTAGGCCAGCGGGGGATCTCCTACGAGCAGTACTTC. As protein: CASSLGQRGISYEQYF.

This sequence joins TRBV7-3 and TRBJ2-1; a possible D gene is TRBD2 (7 bases). Between the trimmed V and J ends, which lost 0 bases and 5 bases, there was a span of 20 bases. The germline CDR1 and CDR2 sequences are SGHTA and FQGTGA. The CDR3 totals 18 residues. This CDR3 is CASSLTPGGGGFHNEQFF. CDR3 nucleotides: TGTGCCAGCAGCTTAACCCCCGGCGGGGGCGGTTTCCACAATGAGCAGTTCTTC.

This chain links TRBV5-6 with TRBJ1-6; 8 nucleotides match TRBD1. Germline CDR1 is SGHDT and CDR2 is YYEEEE. The CDR3 contains 14 residues. Trimming cost V 4 bases and J 8 bases; bases outside gene matches: 5. The CDR3 loop reads CASSAGGWDSPLHF. CDR3 sequence (DNA): TGTGCCAGCAGCGCAGGGGGCTGGGATTCACCCCTCCACTTT.

The CDR3 coding sequence is TGTGCCAGCAGCTTGAAGCAGGGGGCGGGAGGCTACACCTTC. It encodes CASSLKQGAGGYTF. The J gene is TRBJ1-2, the V gene TRBV2; 8 nucleotides align to TRBD1. Germline V CDR1 and CDR2: SNHLY, FYNNEI. The trim removed 6 bases at V and 8 bases at J, leaving 11 bases unmatched. This CDR3 region has 14 residues.

This chain links TRBV7-7 with TRBJ2-7, with 11 bases lining up with TRBD1. The CDR3 is made up of 15 amino acids. Trimming cost V 5 bases and J 6 bases; bases outside gene matches: 9. CDR1 is SSHAT, CDR2 FNYEAQ, per germline (reference sequence). In nucleotides, the CDR3 is TGTGCCAGCAGCCCAGGGACAGGGGGTTTCGTCGAGCAGTACTTC. Protein sequence: CASSPGTGGFVEQYF.

The chain is built from TRBV9 and TRBJ2-3; weak D call: TRBD2 (5 bases). This CDR3 has 16 residues. Germline CDR1 SGDLS, CDR2 YYNGEE. The V and J ends lost 1 base and 2 bases respectively, with 14 bases between them. CDR3 nucleotides: TGTGCCAGCAGCGTATCACAGCGGACCTCCACAGATACGCAGTATTTT. Protein product: CASSVSQRTSTDTQYF.

The rearrangement links TRBV7-5 to TRBJ1-6; the listed D gene, TRBD1, was not tested against the DNA. TRBV7-5 is a pseudogene segment. There are 18 residues in the CDR3. The CDR3 loop is CVRSLLRPGHLLGFTLHF. DNA for the CDR3: TGTGTCAGAAGCTTACTGAGACCGGGACACCTATTAGGATTCACCCTCCACTTT.

The CDR3 protein is CASRFFGSGNTIYF. Here the CDR3 DNA reads TGTGCCAGTAGATTTTTCGGCTCTGGAAACACCATATATTTT. V usage is TRBV19 and J usage is TRBJ1-3; no clear D. CDR1 and CDR2 from the germline V gene are LNHDA and SQIVND (reference sequence). V gave up 6 bases and J gave up 0 bases, with 9 bases separating them. This CDR3 region has 14 residues. The whole variable domain, remainder taken from reference TRBV19 and TRBJ1-3, is DGGITQSPKYLFRKEGQNVTLSCEQNLNHDAMYWYRQDPGQGLRLIYYSQIVNDFQKGDIAEGYSVSREKKESFPLTVTSAQKNPTAFYLCASRFFGSGNTIYFGEGSWLTVV.

V gene TRBV21-1 combines with J gene TRBJ1-3; the table's D call TRBD1 went unverified against the DNA. TRBV21-1 is recorded as a pseudogene. The CDR3 has 16 amino acids. CDR3 sequence: CASSPRQGKSGNTIYF. The CDR3 nucleotides read TGTGCCAGCAGCCCCCGGCAGGGTAAGTCTGGAAACACCATATATTTT.

The DNA for the CDR3 is TGCGCCAGCAGCTTGGGGGAGATGGGGAGCAATGAGCAGTTCTTC. Its translation is CASSLGEMGSNEQFF. The chain joins TRBV5-1 to TRBJ2-1, with D perhaps matching TRBD2 (5 bases). This CDR3 contains 15 residues. V lost 0 bases to trimming and J lost 6 bases, with 13 bases between them. Looked up from germline, CDR1 is SGHRS and CDR2 is YFSETQ. The whole variable domain, remainder taken from reference TRBV5-1 and TRBJ2-1, is KAGVTQTPRYLIKTRGQQVTLSCSPISGHRSVSWYQQTPGQGLQFLFEYFSETQRNKGNFPGRFSGRQFSNSRSEMNVSTLELGDSALYLCASSLGEMGSNEQFFGPGTRLTVL.

J is TRBJ2-7 and V is TRBV11-2; TRBD1 matches at 8 bases. V shed 5 bases and J 5 bases; nucleotides not matched to a gene: 11. In germline, CDR1 is SGHAT, CDR2 FQNNGV. This CDR3 contains 15 residues. The CDR3 reads CASSIYSDRANEQYF. For the CDR3, the DNA is TGTGCCAGCAGCATTTACTCGGACAGGGCGAACGAGCAGTACTTC. The whole variable domain, remainder taken from reference TRBV11-2 and TRBJ2-7, is EAGVAQSPRYKIIEKRQSVAFWCNPISGHATLYWYQQILGQGPKLLIQFQNNGVVDDSQLPKDRFSAERLKGVDSTLKIQPAKLEDSAVYLCASSIYSDRANEQYFGPGTRLTVT.

The V and J genes are TRBV28 and TRBJ2-1, with TRBD2 matching 8 bases. Germline lookup yields CDR1 MDHEN and CDR2 SYDVKM. V gave up 2 bases and J gave up 1 base; unmatched junction bases: 1. The CDR3 contains 15 residues. Written as DNA, the CDR3 is TGTGCCAGCAGTTTAGGCGGGGGGTCCTACAATGAGCAGTTCTTC. Translating gives CASSLGGGSYNEQFF.

The chain combines TRBV4-2 with TRBJ2-1, with 9 bases identical to TRBD2. The V segment lost 6 bases and the J segment 4 bases; nucleotides outside the gene matches: 4. The CDR3 length is 14 residues. Germline assignment: CDR1 LGHNA and CDR2 YNFKEQ. In nucleotides, the CDR3 is TGTGCCAGCAGACCGACTAGCGGTTACAATGAGCAGTTCTTC. It translates to CASRPTSGYNEQFF.

The rearrangement uses TRBV20-1 and TRBJ1-6; no clear D. Germline V CDR1 and CDR2: DFQATT, SNEGSKA (reference sequence). This CDR3 contains 11 residues. Trimming stripped 3 bases from V and 7 bases from J, with 4 bases between. CDR3 sequence reads: CSASENSPLHF. CDR3 nucleotides: TGCAGTGCTAGTGAGAATTCACCCCTCCACTTT.

The chain couples TRBV18 to TRBJ1-1, with D possibly being TRBD1 (6 bases). Trimming shortened V by 3 bases and J by 1 base, and 12 bases separated the two germline ends. Germline V gene data show CDR1 as KGHSH and CDR2 as LQKENI. The CDR3 totals 15 residues. The CDR3 nucleotides are TGTGCCAGCTCACCTCCGTCGACAGGGAACACTGAAGCTTTCTTT. This gives the protein CASSPPSTGNTEAFF.

The chain joins TRBV11-2 to TRBJ2-1; 8 positions agree with TRBD2. CDR1 is SGHAT and CDR2 is FQNNGV in the germline V gene. The CDR3 covers 16 residues. J was trimmed by 8 bases and V by 3 bases; bases with no gene match: 12. CDR3 in amino acids: CASSFNRVAGPHEQFF. The CDR3 DNA sequence: TGTGCCAGCAGCTTCAATAGAGTAGCGGGACCTCATGAGCAGTTCTTC.

The chain carries TRBV5-6 and TRBJ2-7; perhaps TRBD2 as D (6 bases). Germline CDR1 reads SGHDT; CDR2 reads YYEEEE. The V and J ends lost 4 bases and 1 base respectively, with 12 bases between them. The CDR3 runs to 14 residues. CDR3 amino acids: CASSAGTYSYEQYF. DNA of the CDR3: TGTGCCAGCAGCGCGGGAACCTATTCCTACGAGCAGTACTTC.

A single count supports this clone. The V call is TRBV10-3, the J call TRBJ2-7; 14 bases are shared with TRBD2. In germline, CDR1 is ENHRY, CDR2 SYGVKD. V dropped 6 bases and J dropped 3; count of bases not matched to a gene: 4. The CDR3 is 15 residues long. The CDR3 loop reads CAISPGLAGVYEQYF. The CDR3 nucleotides read TGTGCCATCAGCCCGGGACTAGCGGGAGTCTACGAGCAGTACTTC.

This clone has only a few counts. V usage is TRBV19 and J usage is TRBJ2-1; D gene ambiguous. The CDR3 loop spans 14 amino acids. V was trimmed by 6 bases and J by 0 bases, leaving 9 bases between them. Germline V gives CDR1 LNHDA, CDR2 SQIVND (reference sequence). This CDR3 reads CASSPTRSYNEQFF. The CDR3 DNA reads as TGTGCCAGTAGCCCAACGCGCTCCTACAATGAGCAGTTCTTC.

The chain has TRBV18 and TRBJ1-5, with D maybe TRBD1 (6 bases). Trimming shortened V by 8 bases and J by 3 bases, and 20 bases separated the two germline ends. CDR3 length: 16 residues. Germline CDR1 KGHSH, CDR2 LQKENI. CDR3 loop: CASRHAAGGPNQPQHF. The CDR3 DNA is TGTGCCAGCCGTCACGCCGCTGGGGGCCCCAATCAGCCCCAGCATTTT.